This T cell receptor (beta chain) was sequenced in a study of blood T cells in healthy people across ages. Study-level results: TCR beta diversity per million T cells fell roughly linearly with age. Relative to aged donors, long-lived donors carried more naive CD4+ cells and displayed higher diversity.

A second PCR of 7 to 11 cycles used a sample-barcoded 5' primer and a J-beta primer mix. TCRdb passed the 5' RACE reads through MiXCR, listing each CDR3 protein once. This table holds around 990,000 distinct CDR3 sequences, around two fifths found once. Collection of 8.5 to 10 milliliters of peripheral blood was performed for each donor. At least 5 micrograms of total RNA were extracted per sample. Germline V gene lookup returns CDR1 ENHRY and CDR2 SYGVKD. CDR3 length: 14 amino acids. The V and J ends lost 10 bases and 0 bases respectively, with 10 bases between them. This clonotype has more than one count but fewer than ten. The antigen is unknown.

Sequencing was performed on blood. This TCR was sampled from a man aged 18 to 30 in good health. The genes are TRBV10-3 and TRBJ1-6; D is ambiguous. CDR3 loop: CATREDSYNSPLHF. The CDR3 DNA follows: TGTGCCACCCGAGAAGACTCCTATAATTCACCCCTCCACTTT.